The sequence of this TCR beta chain was determined in a study of T cells in tuberculosis (dated by TCRdb to the late 2010s). Study-wide context: In the study, CD1B tetramers and high-throughput TCR immunosequencing were combined to characterize T cells specific for the mycobacterial lipid antigen glucose monomycolate (GMM). With 9 to 11 people per group, a South African clinical cohort compared IGRA-negative adolescents, IGRA-positive adolescents with latent tuberculosis, and adults with active tuberculosis. PBMC from active tuberculosis patients were archived either before standard anti-tuberculosis treatment began or within 7 days of its start. Results and caveats for the whole study, not just this receptor: Shorter CDR3-alpha lengths in active tuberculosis patients partly drove the smaller NN-distances, and the TCR-beta difference was not statistically significant. A classifier using the diverse GMM-specific repertoire reached about 90% accuracy (AUROC roughly 0.9), compared with approximately 70% accuracy using GEM motif frequencies. Compared with IGRA-negative controls, TCR-alpha repertoires from active tuberculosis had smaller mean NN-distances to GMM-specific TCRs, which suggests that these TCRs underwent clonal expansion. Clinical samples were chosen by availability of cryopreserved specimens, and active tuberculosis cases were adults while controls were adolescents.

Read against the paper, the sample's time point label means: new active TB diagnosis, blood taken before or within 7 days of starting treatment. Patients with active tuberculosis were defined as newly diagnosed, HIV-seronegative South African adults aged 18 years or older. Confirmation of active tuberculosis came from positive sputum smear microscopy and/or a positive M. tuberculosis culture. Immunosequencing of unsorted cryopreserved PBMC covered, on average, about 100,000 T cells per clinical donor. Concerning this clone: Its antigen is currently not known. The record has no base qualities; no much larger clone is one base away.

The immunoSEQ multiplex PCR assay was used to generate TCR libraries, with TCR-beta and/or TCR-alpha/delta assays applied to each sample. Amplified TCR libraries were sequenced on the Illumina high-throughput platform. The paper's processing steps were these. Clustering and dimensionality reduction relied on pairwise TCRdist distances among GMM-specific receptors from T cells that were either sorted ex vivo or expanded in vitro. Each clinical repertoire received a mean NN-distance score, defined as the average TCRdist to the nearest 10% of tetramer-positive reference sequences. GEM TCR motif frequency was calculated as the fraction of unique TCRs that matched known GEM sequences by V/J usage and CDR3 length. Linear discriminant analysis with leave-one-out cross-validation, implemented in scikit-learn, was used to classify active tuberculosis. TCRdb took over this immuneACCESS table, retaining in-frame rearrangements with V and J assigned. Such tables are incomplete; in checked studies, under half of the missing clones stem from an unresolved V gene, and the remainder is unexplained. From that table come the V and J calls and clone size; the DNA was used to work out D and trimming. Within this sample are roughly 30,000 clones, with about 84% of them counted one time only. The ten largest clonotypes hold more than 4% of the sample.

The CDR3 measures 16 amino acids from cysteine to phenylalanine. Left in the record is the CDR3 DNA by itself, 48 bases read in frame from the first base. This receptor was identified in an adult with tuberculosis. The specimen was PBMCs, collected at tuberculosis diagnosis. This sequence uses TRBV21-1 and TRBJ2-4; the table assigns TRBD1, which was not confirmed against the DNA. TRBV21-1 is a recognized pseudogene. The base sequence is TGTGCCAGCAGAGGATCGCTACAGCAAAGAAAAAACATTCAGTACTTC. It translates to CASRGSLQQRKNIQYF.